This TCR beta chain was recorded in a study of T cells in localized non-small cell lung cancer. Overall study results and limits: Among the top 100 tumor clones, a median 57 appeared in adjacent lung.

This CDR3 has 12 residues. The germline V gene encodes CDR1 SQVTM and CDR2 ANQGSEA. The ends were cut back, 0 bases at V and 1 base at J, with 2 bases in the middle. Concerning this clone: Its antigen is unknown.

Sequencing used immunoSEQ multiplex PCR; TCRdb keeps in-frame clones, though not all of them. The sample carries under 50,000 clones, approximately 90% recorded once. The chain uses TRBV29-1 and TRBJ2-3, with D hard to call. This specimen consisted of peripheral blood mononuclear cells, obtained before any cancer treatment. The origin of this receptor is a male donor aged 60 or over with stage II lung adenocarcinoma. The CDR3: CSVEEGTDTQYF. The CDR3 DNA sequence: TGCAGCGTTGAAGAAGGCACAGATACGCAGTATTTT.